These 9 T cell receptor beta chains originate from one sample sequenced in a study of blood T cell repertoires in COVID-19 (TCRdb year 2020). Library method: the immunoSEQ multiplex PCR assay. TCRdb took this table from immuneACCESS and kept in-frame rearrangements with V and J called. Such tables lack part of the clones; where checked against another copy, unresolved V genes explain under half of the gap, and the rest is unexplained. The sample table holds tens of thousands of clones, of which around 90% were seen once. The ten biggest clones cover roughly 14% of the sample. Sequenced material: peripheral blood. The receptor set was obtained from a human donor in a cohort sampled during active COVID-19. The donor label of this sample is uncertain.

This chain connects TRBV4-1 to TRBJ2-1, with no clear D. This CDR3 has 17 amino acids. V was trimmed by 4 bases and J by 3 bases, leaving 19 bases between them. Per the germline V gene, CDR1 is MGHRA and CDR2 is YSYEKL. CDR3 nucleotide sequence: TGCGCCAGCAGCCGAGTCGAGCGAGGCGCCGACTACAATGAGCAGTTCTTC. Translating gives CASSRVERGADYNEQFF.

This clone was counted a few times. This chain joins TRBV9 and TRBJ1-4, with D unresolved. V was cut by 0 bases and J by 8 bases, with 11 bases left in between. CDR1 and CDR2 from the germline V gene are SGDLS and YYNGEE. The CDR3 spans 14 residues. CDR3 residues: CASSVGPDKEKLFF. CDR3 nucleotides: TGTGCCAGCAGCGTAGGCCCCGACAAGGAAAAACTGTTTTTT. The whole variable domain, filled in from reference TRBV9 and TRBJ1-4, reads DSGVTQTPKHLITATGQRVTLRCSPRSGDLSVYWYQQSLDQGLQFLIQYYNGEERAKGNILERFSAQQFPDLHSELNLSSLELGDSALYFCASSVGPDKEKLFFGSGTQLSVL.

This clone was counted between two and nine times. V usage is TRBV6-1 and J usage is TRBJ2-6; D is unresolved. The CDR3 consists of 16 residues. Germline assignment: CDR1 MNHNS and CDR2 SASEGT. Trimming removed 4 bases from V and 0 bases from J, with 10 bases in between. CDR3 nucleotide sequence: TGTGCCAGCAGTGCGAGACCAGGCTCTGGGGCCAACGTCCTGACTTTC. Translating gives CASSARPGSGANVLTF.

This clone came up once. The chain combines TRBV14 with TRBJ2-5; 10 bases align to TRBD2. The CDR3 spans 15 residues. V was clipped by 4 bases and J by 4 bases; unmatched bases: 6. Germline lookup yields CDR1 SGHDN and CDR2 FVKESK. This chain's CDR3 is CASSRGTSEGETQYF. CDR3 DNA: TGTGCCAGCAGCCGGGGGACTAGCGAGGGAGAGACCCAGTACTTC.

This clone came up once. J is TRBJ1-2 and V is TRBV5-4, with D maybe TRBD1 (6 bases). V lost 2 bases and J 4 bases, leaving 15 bases between the germline ends. Germline values: CDR1 SGHNT, CDR2 YYREEE (reference sequence). CDR3 length: 15 residues. The CDR3 sequence: CASSLQGSPPYGYTF. The DNA of the CDR3 is TGTGCCAGCAGCTTACAGGGATCTCCACCCTATGGCTACACCTTC.

The chain combines TRBV7-8 with TRBJ2-6; TRBD1 agrees at 9 bases. Germline V gene sequence: CDR1 SGHVS, CDR2 FQNEAQ. CDR3 length: 19 residues. V gave up 2 bases and J gave up 1 base; unmatched junction bases: 9. Written as DNA, the CDR3 is TGTGCCAGCAGCTTAATGCGGACAGGGGTATCTTCTGGGGCCAACGTCCTGACTTTC. Translating gives CASSLMRTGVSSGANVLTF.

This clone has a single count. This chain's CDR3 is CASSQDGGASYNEQFF. In DNA, the CDR3 is TGTGCCAGCAGCCAAGATGGGGGGGCATCCTACAATGAGCAGTTCTTC. The chain carries TRBV4-2 and TRBJ2-1; TRBD2 is a possible D gene (7 bases). Germline CDR1 LGHNA, CDR2 YNFKEQ. Trimming removed 0 bases at V and 1 base at J, with 10 bases between. The CDR3 has 16 amino acids.

In this sample, this clone turned up once. Other nucleotide sequences from this sample produce the same CDR3. This sequence joins TRBV5-1 and TRBJ1-5; the D is unclear. Germline loops: CDR1 SGHRS, CDR2 YFSETQ. V was cut by 0 bases and J by 4 bases, with 8 bases left in between. The CDR3 loop spans 14 amino acids. The chain's CDR3 is CASSLDGQNQPQHF. In DNA form, the CDR3 reads TGCGCCAGCAGCTTGGATGGGCAGAATCAGCCCCAGCATTTT. Full variable domain (remainder filled in from reference TRBV5-1 and TRBJ1-5): KAGVTQTPRYLIKTRGQQVTLSCSPISGHRSVSWYQQTPGQGLQFLFEYFSETQRNKGNFPGRFSGRQFSNSRSEMNVSTLELGDSALYLCASSLDGQNQPQHFGDGTRLSIL.

This chain links TRBV21-1 with TRBJ2-6; TRBD1 is the table's D call, not checked against the DNA. TRBV21-1 is reported as a pseudogene. The length of the CDR3 is 18 residues. The CDR3 loop is CASSKDVTGSSGANVLTF. CDR3 sequence (DNA): TGTGCCAGCAGCAAAGATGTGACAGGGAGCTCTGGGGCCAACGTCCTGACTTTC.